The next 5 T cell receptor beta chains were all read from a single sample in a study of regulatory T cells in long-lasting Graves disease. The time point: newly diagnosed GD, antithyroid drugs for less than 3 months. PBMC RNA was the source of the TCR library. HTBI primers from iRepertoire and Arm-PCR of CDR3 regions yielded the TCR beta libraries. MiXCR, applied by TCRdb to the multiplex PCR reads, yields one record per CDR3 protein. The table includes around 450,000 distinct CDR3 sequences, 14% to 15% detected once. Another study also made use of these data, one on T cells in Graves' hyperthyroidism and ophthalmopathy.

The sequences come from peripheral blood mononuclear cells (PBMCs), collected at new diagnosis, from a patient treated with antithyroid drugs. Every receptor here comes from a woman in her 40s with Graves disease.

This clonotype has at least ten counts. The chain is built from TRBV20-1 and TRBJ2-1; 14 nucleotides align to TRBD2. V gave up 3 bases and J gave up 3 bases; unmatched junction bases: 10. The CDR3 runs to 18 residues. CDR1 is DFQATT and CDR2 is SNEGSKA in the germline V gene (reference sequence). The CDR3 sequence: CSARETSGRVFVYNEQFF. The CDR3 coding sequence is TGCAGTGCTAGGGAGACTAGCGGGAGGGTTTTCGTCTACAATGAGCAGTTCTTC.

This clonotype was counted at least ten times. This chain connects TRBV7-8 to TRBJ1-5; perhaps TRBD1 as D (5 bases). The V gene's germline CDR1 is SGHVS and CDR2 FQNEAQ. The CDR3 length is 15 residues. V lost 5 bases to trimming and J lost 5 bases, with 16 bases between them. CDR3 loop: CASSQNYRKHQPQHF. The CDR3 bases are TGTGCCAGCAGCCAAAACTACAGGAAGCATCAGCCCCAGCATTTT. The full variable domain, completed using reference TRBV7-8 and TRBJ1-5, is GAGVSQSPRYKVAKRGQDVALRCDPISGHVSLFWYQQALGQGPEFLTYFQNEAQLDKSGLPSDRFFAERPEGSVSTLKIQRTQQEDSAVYLCASSQNYRKHQPQHFGDGTRLSIL.

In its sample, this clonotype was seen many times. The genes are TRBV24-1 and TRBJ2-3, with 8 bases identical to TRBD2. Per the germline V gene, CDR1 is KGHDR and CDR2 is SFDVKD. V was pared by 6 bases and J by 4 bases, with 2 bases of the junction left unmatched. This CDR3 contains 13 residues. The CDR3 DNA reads TGTGCCACCAGTAGCGGGAGAGCAGATACGCAGTATTTT. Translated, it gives CATSSGRADTQYF.

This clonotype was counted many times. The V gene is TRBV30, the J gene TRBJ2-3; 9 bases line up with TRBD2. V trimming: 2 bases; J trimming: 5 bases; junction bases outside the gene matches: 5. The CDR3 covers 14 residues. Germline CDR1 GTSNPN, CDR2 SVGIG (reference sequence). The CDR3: CAWSWASGIDTQYF. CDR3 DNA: TGTGCCTGGAGTTGGGCTAGCGGGATAGATACGCAGTATTTT.

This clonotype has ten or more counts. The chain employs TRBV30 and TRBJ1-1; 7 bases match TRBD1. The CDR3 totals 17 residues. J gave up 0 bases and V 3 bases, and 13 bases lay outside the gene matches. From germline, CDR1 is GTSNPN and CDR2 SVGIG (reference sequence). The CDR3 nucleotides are TGTGCCTGGAGGGCAGCTTCACAGGGGCTCCTGAACACTGAAGCTTTCTTT. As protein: CAWRAASQGLLNTEAFF. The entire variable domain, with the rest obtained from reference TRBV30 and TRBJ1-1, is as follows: SQTIHQWPATLVQPVGSPLSLECTVEGTSNPNLYWYRQAAGRGLQLLFYSVGIGQISSEVPQNLSASRPQDRQFILSSKKLLLSDSGFYLCAWRAASQGLLNTEAFFGQGTRLTVV.